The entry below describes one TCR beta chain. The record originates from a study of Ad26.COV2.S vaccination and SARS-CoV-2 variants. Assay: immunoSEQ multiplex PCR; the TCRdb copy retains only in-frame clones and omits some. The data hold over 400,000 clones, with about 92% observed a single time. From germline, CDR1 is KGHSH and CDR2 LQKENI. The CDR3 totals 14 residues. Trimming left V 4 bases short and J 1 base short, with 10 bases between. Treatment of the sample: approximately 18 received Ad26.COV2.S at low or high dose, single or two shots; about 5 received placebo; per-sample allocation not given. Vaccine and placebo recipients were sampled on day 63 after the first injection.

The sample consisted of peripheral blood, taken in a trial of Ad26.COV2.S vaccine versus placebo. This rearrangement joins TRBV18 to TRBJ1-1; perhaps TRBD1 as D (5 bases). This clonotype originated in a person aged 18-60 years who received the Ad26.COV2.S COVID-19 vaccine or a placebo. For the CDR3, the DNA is TGTGCCAGCTCACAACAGGAGGGGAACACTGAAGCTTTCTTT. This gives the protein CASSQQEGNTEAFF.